The entry below describes one T cell receptor (beta chain). This sample was included in a study of blood T cell repertoires in COVID-19. Whole-study context: Sources were T cells, B-cell-depleted T cells, or PBMCs; the material itself was cDNA or gDNA.

Looked up from germline, CDR1 is MGHRA and CDR2 is YSYEKL. Deletions cut 6 bases from V and 2 bases from J, with 12 bases between. The CDR3 has 14 residues. Original processing methods: Researchers report that nucleated cell counts were estimated from reference gene primer amplification. Data came from immunoSEQ multiplex PCR; TCRdb stores just in-frame clones and leaves some out. Clone size and V and J calls were adopted from that table, with D and trimming inferred from the DNA. The sample holds approximately 140,000 clones, more than 65% seen once. The TCR originated in an elderly man with acute or convalescent COVID-19. The rearrangement uses TRBV4-1 and TRBJ2-3; possible D gene TRBD1, 5 bases. The sample was peripheral blood. CDR3 nucleotides: TGCGCCAGCAGGCGGACAATAAACACAGATACGCAGTATTTT. Translating it yields CASRRTINTDTQYF.